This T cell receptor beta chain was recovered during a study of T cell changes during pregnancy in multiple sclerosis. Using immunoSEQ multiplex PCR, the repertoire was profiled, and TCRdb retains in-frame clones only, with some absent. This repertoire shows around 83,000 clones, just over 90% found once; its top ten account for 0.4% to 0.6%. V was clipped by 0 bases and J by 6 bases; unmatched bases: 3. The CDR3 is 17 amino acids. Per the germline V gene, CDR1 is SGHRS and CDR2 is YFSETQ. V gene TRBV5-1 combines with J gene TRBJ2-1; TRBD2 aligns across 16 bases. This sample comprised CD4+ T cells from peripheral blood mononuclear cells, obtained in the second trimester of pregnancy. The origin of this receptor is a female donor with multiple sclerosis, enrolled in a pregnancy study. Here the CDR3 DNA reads TGCGCCAGCAGCTTGGACGGGACTAGCGGGAGGGCCAATGAGCAGTTCTTC. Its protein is CASSLDGTSGRANEQFF. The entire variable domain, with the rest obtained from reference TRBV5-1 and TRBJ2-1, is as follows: KAGVTQTPRYLIKTRGQQVTLSCSPISGHRSVSWYQQTPGQGLQFLFEYFSETQRNKGNFPGRFSGRQFSNSRSEMNVSTLELGDSALYLCASSLDGTSGRANEQFFGPGTRLTVL.